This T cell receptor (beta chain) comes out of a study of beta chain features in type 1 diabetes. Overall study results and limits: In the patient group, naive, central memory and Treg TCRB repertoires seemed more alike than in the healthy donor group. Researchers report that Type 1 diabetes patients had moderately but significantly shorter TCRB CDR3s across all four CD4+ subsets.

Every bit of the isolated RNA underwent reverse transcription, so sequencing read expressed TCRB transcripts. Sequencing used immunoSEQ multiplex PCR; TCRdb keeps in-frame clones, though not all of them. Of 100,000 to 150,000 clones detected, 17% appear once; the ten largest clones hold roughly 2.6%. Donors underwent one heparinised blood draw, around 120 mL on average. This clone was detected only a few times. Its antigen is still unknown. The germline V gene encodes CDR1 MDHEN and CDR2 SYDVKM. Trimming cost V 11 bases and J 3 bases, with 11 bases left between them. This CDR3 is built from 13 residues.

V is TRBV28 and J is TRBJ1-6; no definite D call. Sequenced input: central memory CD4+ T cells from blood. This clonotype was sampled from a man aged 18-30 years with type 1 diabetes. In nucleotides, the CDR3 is TGTGCCGGGCAGGAGCTCTATAATTCACCCCTCCACTTT. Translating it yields CAGQELYNSPLHF.